A single sample gave rise to the 25 T cell receptor beta chains below, sequenced in a study of blood T cell repertoires in COVID-19. Data came from immunoSEQ multiplex PCR; TCRdb stores just in-frame clones and leaves some out. The repertoire holds 150,000 or so clones, more than 80% seen once, with under 15% in the top ten. Sample: peripheral blood. Receptors were obtained from a young man with COVID-19, enrolled during active disease.

This chain uses TRBV5-1 with TRBJ2-5, with D tentatively TRBD2 (6 bases). The ends were cut back, 5 bases at V and 7 bases at J, with 15 bases in the middle. Germline CDR1 is SGHRS and CDR2 is YFSETQ. CDR3 size: 13 residues. CDR3 DNA sequence: TGCGCCAGCAGGTCTGCTGGGGGAGGGACCCAGTACTTC. Protein product: CASRSAGGGTQYF.

The chain has TRBV25-1 and TRBJ1-2, with TRBD1 matching 9 bases. The J segment lost 4 bases and the V segment lost 3 bases, leaving 6 bases of the junction unmatched. This CDR3 has 15 amino acids. CDR1 and CDR2 from the germline V gene are MGHDK and SYGVNS. The CDR3 bases are TGTGCCAGCAGTGATCCGGGACAGGGCCTCTATGGCTACACCTTC. This sequence encodes CASSDPGQGLYGYTF.

The genes are TRBV6-2 or TRBV6-3 and TRBJ2-1; D possibly corresponds to TRBD1 (6 bases). The germline CDR1 and CDR2 sequences are MNHEY and SVGEGT. V shed 2 bases and J shed 1 base, with 21 bases lying between them. This CDR3 is built from 19 residues. This CDR3 reads CASSYRRRGVNLSYNEQFF. Here the CDR3 DNA reads TGTGCCAGCAGTTACCGTCGCAGGGGAGTCAACTTGTCCTACAATGAGCAGTTCTTC.

The chain joins TRBV18 to TRBJ2-1; tentative D call: TRBD1 (6 bases). The CDR3 covers 16 residues. V gave up 3 bases and J gave up 0 bases, with 12 bases separating them. Germline V gene data show CDR1 as KGHSH and CDR2 as LQKENI. CDR3 coding DNA: TGTGCCAGCTCACCTAACACAGGGAGCTCCTACAATGAGCAGTTCTTC. This sequence encodes CASSPNTGSSYNEQFF.

V usage is TRBV2 and J usage is TRBJ2-7, with D possibly being TRBD2 (6 bases). Germline CDR1 is SNHLY and CDR2 is FYNNEI. V was pared by 1 base and J by 3 bases, with 13 bases between. This CDR3 is 15 amino acids long. The DNA of the CDR3 is TGTGCCAGCAGTGAAGACCCGGGACTCGTCTACGAGCAGTACTTC. This codes for CASSEDPGLVYEQYF.

The chain is built from TRBV14 and TRBJ2-1; a weak D match, TRBD1 (7 bases). The germline V and J ends were trimmed by 0 bases and 7 bases, with 13 bases remaining between them. This CDR3 is 15 amino acids long. The germline CDR1 and CDR2 sequences are SGHDN and FVKESK. DNA for the CDR3: TGTGCCAGCAGCCAAGAACGCCAGGGGGGTAATGAGCAGTTCTTC. Translated: CASSQERQGGNEQFF.

CDR3 protein: CASSLYRPFDRRWQETQYF. The CDR3 bases are TGCGCCAGCAGCTTGTATCGCCCTTTTGACAGGAGGTGGCAAGAGACCCAGTACTTC. The chain employs TRBV5-1 and TRBJ2-5; D is possibly TRBD1 (6 bases). Germline assignment: CDR1 SGHRS and CDR2 YFSETQ. Trimming shortened V by 1 base and J by 2 bases, and 24 bases separated the two germline ends. This CDR3 is 19 amino acids long.

The chain is built from TRBV24-1 and TRBJ1-2, with 12 positions matching TRBD1. V lost 5 bases to trimming and J lost 3 bases; unmatched junction nucleotides: 3. Germline V CDR1 and CDR2: KGHDR, SFDVKD. The CDR3 loop spans 15 amino acids. The CDR3 DNA sequence: TGTGCCACCAGTGGGGACAGGGGGCCTGACTATGGCTACACCTTC. It codes for CATSGDRGPDYGYTF.

As to this clone: Compared with germline, one end of the junction differs, possibly owing to a read error. This sequence joins TRBV7-7 and TRBJ2-7; D possibly corresponds to TRBD2 (5 bases). The CDR3 loop spans 13 amino acids. In germline, CDR1 is SSHAT, CDR2 FNYEAQ (reference sequence). CDR3 bases: TGTGCTAGCAGCCCCTGGACTTTCTACGAGCAGTACTTC. It encodes CASSPWTFYEQYF.

V is TRBV7-2 and J is TRBJ1-6; a possible D gene is TRBD1 (5 bases). Trimming shortened V by 0 bases and J by 15 bases, and 9 bases separated the two germline ends. The CDR3 length is 12 residues. Per germline, CDR1 SGHTA and CDR2 FQGNSA. The CDR3 loop is CASSLAGQGLHF. DNA of the CDR3: TGTGCCAGCAGCTTAGCAGGGCAGGGCCTCCACTTT.

V usage is TRBV6-2 or TRBV6-3 and J usage is TRBJ2-7; 9 bases match TRBD1. Looked up from germline, CDR1 is MNHEY and CDR2 is SVGEGT. The trim removed 6 bases at V and 2 bases at J, leaving 8 bases unmatched. This CDR3 spans 15 amino acids. The CDR3 loop is CASSWDRVGAYEQYF. Written as DNA, the CDR3 is TGTGCCAGCAGCTGGGACAGGGTTGGGGCCTACGAGCAGTACTTC.

This clone was found a few times. The chain carries TRBV3-1 (or the pseudogene TRBV3-2) and TRBJ1-4; D gene ambiguous. V lost 1 base to trimming and J lost 7 bases, with 7 bases between them. CDR3 size: 13 residues. Germline CDR1 reads LGHDT; CDR2 reads YNNKEL (reference sequence). This chain's CDR3 is CASSQGYGEKLFF. Here the CDR3 DNA reads TGTGCCAGCAGCCAAGGTTACGGTGAAAAACTGTTTTTT.

V gene TRBV19 combines with J gene TRBJ2-7; D not resolved. Looked up from germline, CDR1 is LNHDA and CDR2 is SQIVND (reference sequence). Trimming pared 2 bases from V and 2 bases from J, leaving 7 bases between. The CDR3 consists of 13 residues. The CDR3 is CASSITSTYEQYF. The CDR3 DNA is TGTGCCAGTAGTATAACAAGTACCTACGAGCAGTACTTC.

The rearrangement uses TRBV30 and TRBJ1-2, with a weak D call TRBD1 (5 bases). Trimming shortened V by 0 bases and J by 2 bases, and 13 bases separated the two germline ends. Germline CDR1 GTSNPN, CDR2 SVGIG (reference sequence). CDR3 length: 15 residues. The CDR3 nucleotides are TGTGCCTGGAGTGTACTAAGGGAGGGGAACTATGGCTACACCTTC. Amino acids: CAWSVLREGNYGYTF. The full variable domain, with the rest looked up from reference TRBV30 and TRBJ1-2, is SQTIHQWPATLVQPVGSPLSLECTVEGTSNPNLYWYRQAAGRGLQLLFYSVGIGQISSEVPQNLSASRPQDRQFILSSKKLLLSDSGFYLCAWSVLREGNYGYTFGSGTRLTVV.

The chain combines TRBV5-4 with TRBJ1-4; 8 bases match TRBD1. Looked up from germline, CDR1 is SGHNT and CDR2 is YYREEE (reference sequence). Losses at the gene ends were 0 bases for V and 8 bases for J; bases not matched to a gene: 12. CDR3 size: 17 residues. Here the CDR3 reads CASSLGPGQGLWEKLFF. The DNA of the CDR3 is TGTGCCAGCAGCTTGGGCCCCGGACAGGGTCTATGGGAAAAACTGTTTTTT.

V and J are TRBV6-5 and TRBJ1-3, with 7 bases fitting TRBD1. V was pared by 3 bases and J by 2 bases, with 4 bases of the junction left unmatched. The CDR3 extends over 15 amino acids. Looked up from germline, CDR1 is MNHEY and CDR2 is SVGAGI. The CDR3 DNA follows: TGTGCCAGCAGTTATAATGACAGGGCTGGAAACACCATATATTTT. It specifies CASSYNDRAGNTIYF.

This rearrangement joins TRBV24-1 to TRBJ2-5; 12 bases agree with TRBD1. Trimming removed 3 bases from V and 5 bases from J; junction bases left unmatched: 3. Germline V gene data show CDR1 as KGHDR and CDR2 as SFDVKD. The CDR3 is made up of 15 amino acids. CDR3 amino acids: CATSDPGQGAETQYF. Written as DNA, the CDR3 is TGTGCCACCAGTGATCCGGGACAGGGGGCCGAGACCCAGTACTTC.

The rearrangement uses TRBV28 and TRBJ1-5; no clear D gene. The CDR3 is made up of 16 amino acids. Trimming removed 7 bases at V and 2 bases at J, with 18 bases between. CDR1 MDHEN and CDR2 SYDVKM come from the germline V gene. The CDR3 sequence is CASKMRASRGNQPQHF. CDR3 DNA: TGTGCCAGCAAAATGCGGGCCTCGAGGGGCAATCAGCCCCAGCATTTT.

The chain links TRBV9 to TRBJ2-5, with a weak D call TRBD2 (5 bases). Germline V gene lookup returns CDR1 SGDLS and CDR2 YYNGEE. The germline V and J ends were trimmed by 0 bases and 4 bases, with 10 bases remaining between them. The CDR3 is 14 amino acids. CDR3 sequence reads: CASSVVRDGETQYF. The CDR3 DNA is TGTGCCAGCAGCGTAGTTCGGGATGGAGAGACCCAGTACTTC.

The chain couples TRBV14 to TRBJ2-1; D remains unclear. Germline V gene lookup returns CDR1 SGHDN and CDR2 FVKESK. Trimming took 4 bases from V and 1 from J, leaving 20 bases between them. The CDR3 contains 18 residues. The CDR3: CASSRLTGSLRSYNEQFF. CDR3 coding DNA: TGTGCCAGCAGCCGGTTGACCGGGTCGCTGAGGTCCTACAATGAGCAGTTCTTC. The full variable domain, in which reference TRBV14 and TRBJ2-1 provide the parts outside the CDR3, is EAGVTQFPSHSVIEKGQTVTLRCDPISGHDNLYWYRRVMGKEIKFLLHFVKESKQDESGMPNNRFLAERTGGTYSTLKVQPAELEDSGVYFCASSRLTGSLRSYNEQFFGPGTRLTVL.

This clone showed up just once. The chain recombines TRBV28 with TRBJ2-2; possibly TRBD2 for D (5 bases). V was shortened by 1 base and J by 10 bases, with 13 bases between the two germline ends. From germline, CDR1 is MDHEN and CDR2 SYDVKM. The CDR3 runs 14 residues. The CDR3 bases are TGTGCCAGCAGTTTATCTAGCTGGGTTGCGGAGCTGTTTTTT. It yields the protein CASSLSSWVAELFF.

The J gene is TRBJ2-3, the V gene TRBV3-1 (or the pseudogene TRBV3-2), with no clear D. The V gene lost 0 bases and the J gene lost 5 bases, with 12 bases spanning the gap. Germline CDR1 reads LGHDT; CDR2 reads YNNKEL (reference sequence). The CDR3 sequence is 15 residues long. CDR3 in amino acids: CASSQDPLVGDTQYF. The CDR3 DNA follows: TGTGCCAGCAGCCAAGATCCTCTAGTTGGAGATACGCAGTATTTT.

The genes are TRBV4-3 and TRBJ2-1; maybe TRBD2 (6 bases). Deletions cut 4 bases from V and 4 bases from J, with 8 bases between. The CDR3 covers 13 residues. CDR1 and CDR2 (germline): LGHNA, YSLEER. In DNA, the CDR3 is TGCGCCAGCAGCCCCGGGGGATACAATGAGCAGTTCTTC. Residues: CASSPGGYNEQFF.

The chain couples TRBV5-1 to TRBJ2-7; 7 bases align to TRBD1. Germline-derived CDR1 and CDR2 are SGHRS and YFSETQ. V dropped 4 bases and J dropped 3; count of bases not matched to a gene: 7. This CDR3 has 14 residues. CDR3: CASSPAGDSYEQYF. The CDR3 DNA sequence: TGCGCCAGCAGCCCCGCCGGGGACAGCTACGAGCAGTACTTC. The full variable domain, its missing parts supplied by reference TRBV5-1 and TRBJ2-7, is KAGVTQTPRYLIKTRGQQVTLSCSPISGHRSVSWYQQTPGQGLQFLFEYFSETQRNKGNFPGRFSGRQFSNSRSEMNVSTLELGDSALYLCASSPAGDSYEQYFGPGTRLTVT.

The chain has TRBV3-1 (or the pseudogene TRBV3-2) and TRBJ2-3, with 9 bases aligning to TRBD2. Trimming took 1 base from V and 1 from J; bases not matched to a gene: 3. The CDR3 is 16 residues long. CDR1 is LGHDT and CDR2 is YNNKEL in the germline V gene (reference sequence). This chain's CDR3 is CASSQGRTSGTDTQYF. CDR3 in DNA: TGTGCCAGCAGCCAAGGGCGGACTAGCGGCACAGATACGCAGTATTTT.